These T cell receptor beta chains were read from a single sample in a study of shared clonotypes between healthy human individuals. Libraries were prepared by immunoSEQ multiplex PCR; TCRdb keeps only in-frame clonotypes and omits some of them. The table shows 950,000 to 1,300,000 clones, with 65% to 80% occurring only once. Sequencing was performed on memory CD4+ T cells sorted from blood. These receptors all come from a young man in good health. Both conserved end residues are trimmed from each CDR3. Size is stated for part of the rows, as once, few or many counts, or as a class when the clone is expanded.

V gene	J gene	clone size	CDR3 protein
TRBV19	TRBJ1-1	-	ASTRGDTLMNTEAF
TRBV11-1	TRBJ1-3	many	ASSLDGSLGNTIY
TRBV11-2	TRBJ2-5	-	ASSTGRVAQETQY
TRBV11-3	TRBJ2-6	once	ASSLDMGANVLT
TRBV6-1	TRBJ1-2	-	ASNEYGYT
TRBV19	TRBJ1-2	-	ASSKQGKDYGYT
TRBV11-3	TRBJ2-2	-	ASSLNQGSGELF
TRBV27	TRBJ2-2	-	ASSSAGGRGTGELF
TRBV30	TRBJ1-3	once	AWSSQSGNTIY
TRBV18	TRBJ1-1	few	ASSPTTGLNTEAF
TRBV27	TRBJ2-7	-	ASSFGQGTAREQY
TRBV4-3	TRBJ2-7	-	ASSQDHTVVEQY
TRBV6-1	TRBJ1-6	-	ASSEEDRSNSPLH
TRBV2	TRBJ1-2	-	ASSGEVREGYT
TRBV2	TRBJ2-2	-	ASSPGTSGNTGELF
TRBV5-1	TRBJ2-1	-	ASSPGVRGQQGEQF
TRBV5-1	TRBJ2-2	-	ASSFNRQGTGELF
TRBV30	TRBJ1-3	-	AWSPSSGNTIY
TRBV7-8	TRBJ1-2	-	ASSLDRVNGYT
TRBV5-5	TRBJ1-1	-	ASSLGTINTEAF
TRBV5-5	TRBJ1-2	-	ASSLATAYGYT
TRBV28	TRBJ1-1	once	ASNGGLNTEAF
TRBV27	TRBJ2-3	-	ASSLSIGPTDTQY
TRBV30	TRBJ2-3	-	AWSSGGADLDTQY
TRBV11-2	TRBJ2-7	-	ASSLLRGTTEQY
TRBV5-4	TRBJ1-1	few	ASSPRTRNTEAF